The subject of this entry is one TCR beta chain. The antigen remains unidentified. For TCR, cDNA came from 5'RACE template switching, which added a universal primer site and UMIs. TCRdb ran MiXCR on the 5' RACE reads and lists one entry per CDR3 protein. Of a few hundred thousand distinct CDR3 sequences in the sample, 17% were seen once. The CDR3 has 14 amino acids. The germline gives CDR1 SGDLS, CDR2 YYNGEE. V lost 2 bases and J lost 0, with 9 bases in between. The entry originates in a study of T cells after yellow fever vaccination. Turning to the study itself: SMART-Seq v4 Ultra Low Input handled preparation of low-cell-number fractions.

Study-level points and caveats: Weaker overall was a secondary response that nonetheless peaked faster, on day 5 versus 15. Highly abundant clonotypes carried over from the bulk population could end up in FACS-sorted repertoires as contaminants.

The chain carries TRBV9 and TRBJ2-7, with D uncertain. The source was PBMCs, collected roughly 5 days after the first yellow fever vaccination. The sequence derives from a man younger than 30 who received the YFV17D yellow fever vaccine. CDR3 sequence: CASSVSVVSYEQYV. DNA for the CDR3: TGTGCCAGCAGCGTTTCAGTGGTCTCCTACGAGCAGTACGTC.